This T cell receptor (beta chain) was observed in a study of shared clonotypes between healthy human individuals. Study summary: Three plates each covered CD4 naive and memory; CD8 naive two, CD8 memory one. Overall study findings and caveats: Relative to memory subsets, naive subsets generally showed larger estimated richness.

For this clone: Its antigen is undetermined.

For every subset, genomic DNA was evenly distributed across several immunoSEQ plates. Profiling relied on immunoSEQ multiplex PCR, and the TCRdb table lists in-frame clones only, not all of them. The sample contains more than 900,000 clones, 78% of which appear only once. Germline lookup yields CDR1 SGHVS and CDR2 FQNEAQ. The CDR3 has 15 residues. J lost 0 bases, V lost 5 bases, and 7 bases had no gene match. CD45RA+ naive and CD45RA-negative memory subsets were separated from CD4+ cells. The TCR was taken from a man between 18 and 29 years old in good health. Some clones in this sample may be carry-over from other donors' samples. The chain links TRBV7-8 to TRBJ2-7; TRBD2 matches 7 bases. Material: memory CD4+ T cells from PBMCs. The subset was: CD45RA-negative fraction. The CDR3 DNA follows: TGTGCCAGCAGCCGCTTAGCGGGCCTCTCCTACGAGCAGTACTTC. Translation: CASSRLAGLSYEQYF.